The next 27 T cell receptor beta chains were all read from a single sample in a study of blood T cell repertoires in COVID-19. Assay: immunoSEQ multiplex PCR; the TCRdb copy retains only in-frame clones and omits some. The data show 54,000 or so clones, around 86% seen once. Source material: peripheral blood. The receptors were gathered from a man aged 50-59 years with active COVID-19.

In nucleotides, the CDR3 is TGCGCCAGCAGGATGGGACTAGCGGGATCCAATGAGCAGTTCTTC. It specifies CASRMGLAGSNEQFF. V gene TRBV4-1 combines with J gene TRBJ2-1; 13 nucleotides agree with TRBD2. The germline V gene has CDR1 MGHRA and CDR2 YSYEKL. This CDR3 has 15 residues. J gave up 6 bases and V 6 bases, and 5 bases lay outside the gene matches.

The genes are TRBV28 and TRBJ1-1; D might be TRBD1 (6 bases). With 7 bases removed from V and 1 base from J, the gap between germline ends came to 10 bases. Per germline, CDR1 MDHEN and CDR2 SYDVKM. CDR3 length: 13 amino acids. The CDR3 coding sequence is TGTGCCAGCATGGGGGCCCGGAACACTGAAGCTTTCTTT. The encoded protein is CASMGARNTEAFF.

V and J are TRBV9 and TRBJ2-2; 8 nucleotides align to TRBD2. Germline lookup yields CDR1 SGDLS and CDR2 YYNGEE. The CDR3 sequence is 16 residues long. V was pared by 0 bases and J by 4 bases, with 5 bases of the junction left unmatched. CDR3 sequence: CASSVAVGGATGELFF. DNA for the CDR3: TGTGCCAGCAGCGTAGCTGTCGGGGGGGCCACCGGGGAGCTGTTTTTT.

The genes are TRBV10-3 and TRBJ1-5; D uncertain. CDR3 length equals 13 residues. CDR1 and CDR2 from the germline V gene are ENHRY and SYGVKD. Trimming removed 3 bases from V and 0 bases from J, with 3 bases in between. CDR3 nucleotides: TGTGCCATCAGTGATTATAGCAATCAGCCCCAGCATTTT. Amino acids: CAISDYSNQPQHF.

V gene TRBV7-2 combines with J gene TRBJ1-1; possible D gene TRBD1, 5 bases. Trimming cost V 3 bases and J 8 bases, with 13 bases left between them. CDR1 SGHTA and CDR2 FQGNSA come from the germline V gene. The CDR3 contains 13 residues. The CDR3 DNA reads TGTGCCAGCAGCTTCGGATCCCACAGGGAAGCTTTCTTT. Its translation: CASSFGSHREAFF.

The rearrangement uses TRBV2 and TRBJ1-1; a weak D match, TRBD1 (6 bases). The CDR3 contains 13 residues. Deletions cut 4 bases from V and 2 bases from J, with 8 bases between. Germline V CDR1 and CDR2: SNHLY, FYNNEI. The CDR3 region has the DNA TGTGCCAGCAGTGCACAGGGAAACACTGAAGCTTTCTTT. Translation: CASSAQGNTEAFF. The full variable domain, completed using reference TRBV2 and TRBJ1-1, is EPEVTQTPSHQVTQMGQEVILRCVPISNHLYFYWYRQILGQKVEFLVSFYNNEISEKSEIFDDQFSVERPDGSNFTLKIRSTKLEDSAMYFCASSAQGNTEAFFGQGTRLTVV.

This chain connects TRBV4-2 to TRBJ2-7; 8 bases match TRBD2. CDR3 length: 16 residues. Germline V lookup: CDR1 LGHNA, CDR2 YNFKEQ. The V gene end was trimmed by 4 bases and the J gene end by 0 bases; junction bases not matched to a gene: 8. The CDR3 protein is CASSPLLAEGSYEQYF. As DNA, the CDR3 is TGTGCCAGCAGCCCATTACTAGCGGAGGGCTCCTACGAGCAGTACTTC.

The gene calls are TRBV18 and TRBJ1-4, with D possibly TRBD1 on 5 matching bases. The CDR3 totals 15 residues. Trimming pared 1 base from V and 4 bases from J, leaving 10 bases between. Per the germline V gene, CDR1 is KGHSH and CDR2 is LQKENI. In DNA, the CDR3 is TGTGCCAGCTCACCACAGGGGAAGGTTAATGAAAAACTGTTTTTT. Its translation is CASSPQGKVNEKLFF.

V gene TRBV30 combines with J gene TRBJ2-7; 7 nucleotides agree with TRBD2. The ends lost 1 base at V and 1 base at J; junction bases unmatched: 4. Germline V gives CDR1 GTSNPN, CDR2 SVGIG (reference sequence). The CDR3 extends over 14 amino acids. DNA of the CDR3: TGTGCCTGGAGTGCCGGGGGAGGGTCCTACGAGCAGTACTTC. Translation: CAWSAGGGSYEQYF.

The V call is TRBV11-1, the J call TRBJ2-1; 9 nucleotides line up with TRBD1. The length of the CDR3 is 16 residues. Germline CDR1 and CDR2: SGHAT and FQDESV (reference sequence). J gave up 3 bases and V 5 bases, and 8 bases lay outside the gene matches. This chain's CDR3 is CASSLKQGAVYNEQFF. The CDR3 DNA follows: TGTGCCAGCAGCCTAAAACAGGGGGCGGTCTACAATGAGCAGTTCTTC.

This chain uses TRBV7-2 with TRBJ1-2; maybe TRBD1 (6 bases). The V end lost 5 bases, the J end lost 4 bases, and 17 bases lay between the germline ends. There are 15 residues in the CDR3. Germline V gene sequence: CDR1 SGHTA, CDR2 FQGNSA. As DNA, the CDR3 is TGTGCCAGCAGCCCCGATAGACAGGTCCTCTATGGCTACACCTTC. Its translation is CASSPDRQVLYGYTF.

V gene TRBV7-3 combines with J gene TRBJ1-2; the match to TRBD1 covers 9 bases. Germline CDR1 reads SGHTA; CDR2 reads FQGTGA. This CDR3 is 15 amino acids long. With 1 base clipped from V and 8 bases from J, the junction kept 8 bases outside the gene matches. The CDR3 DNA sequence: TGTGCCAGCAGCTTAAACCCAAACACAGGGGGCGGCTACACCTTC. This codes for CASSLNPNTGGGYTF.

This clone was picked up one time. The chain carries TRBV11-2 and TRBJ1-1; TRBD1 aligns across 7 bases. Germline-derived CDR1 and CDR2 are SGHAT and FQNNGV. There are 16 residues in the CDR3. V was pared by 2 bases and J by 3 bases, with 9 bases of the junction left unmatched. The CDR3: CASSLRTGHVDTEAFF. CDR3 nucleotides: TGTGCCAGCAGCTTAAGGACAGGCCATGTGGACACTGAAGCTTTCTTT.

The chain employs TRBV30 and TRBJ1-4, with 7 nucleotides matching TRBD1. This CDR3 comprises 17 residues. With 1 base clipped from V and 8 bases from J, the junction kept 16 bases outside the gene matches. Germline V gives CDR1 GTSNPN, CDR2 SVGIG (reference sequence). The CDR3 DNA reads as TGTGCCTGGAGTGACCTACTCCTAGCAGGGGGATTGGAAAAACTGTTTTTT. This translates into CAWSDLLLAGGLEKLFF.

This clone has only a few counts. The V gene is TRBV19, the J gene TRBJ2-7; 7 nucleotides match TRBD1. CDR3 length: 12 residues. CDR1 is LNHDA, CDR2 SQIVND, per germline (reference sequence). The V gene end was trimmed by 5 bases and the J gene end by 5 bases; junction bases not matched to a gene: 3. The CDR3 protein is CASSQQGNEQYF. CDR3 sequence (DNA): TGTGCCAGTAGTCAACAGGGGAACGAGCAGTACTTC.

V gene TRBV5-1 combines with J gene TRBJ2-7, with 13 nucleotides matching TRBD2. This CDR3 contains 15 residues. Germline V CDR1 and CDR2: SGHRS, YFSETQ. Germline trimming cut 4 bases from V and 3 bases from J; bases unmatched to any gene: 4. The CDR3 nucleotides are TGCGCCAGCAGCATGGGGACTAGCGGGGTCTACGAGCAGTACTTC. Its translation: CASSMGTSGVYEQYF.

V usage is TRBV24-1 and J usage is TRBJ2-5; TRBD1 might be the D (6 bases). V lost 7 bases, J lost 4 bases, and 15 bases lay in between. Germline V CDR1 and CDR2: KGHDR, SFDVKD. The CDR3 runs 14 residues. The chain's CDR3 is CATSQGGLVETQYF. In DNA form, the CDR3 reads TGTGCCACCAGCCAAGGGGGTTTAGTAGAGACCCAGTACTTC.

The rearrangement uses TRBV9 and TRBJ2-4; TRBD2 matches 13 bases. Germline V CDR1 and CDR2: SGDLS, YYNGEE. The CDR3 sequence is 16 residues long. The trim removed 1 base at V and 6 bases at J, leaving 4 bases unmatched. The CDR3 nucleotides are TGTGCCAGCAGCGTAACTAGCGGGGGGGCCGGAAACATTCAGTACTTC. Its protein is CASSVTSGGAGNIQYF.

The genes are TRBV7-2 and TRBJ1-3; D not certain. Trimming took off 5 bases at V and 7 bases at J, with 6 bases between the two ends. The CDR3 is 11 amino acids. Germline V gene sequence: CDR1 SGHTA, CDR2 FQGNSA. The CDR3 loop reads CASSPGNTIYF. Written as DNA, the CDR3 is TGTGCCAGCAGCCCCGGGAACACCATATATTTT. Full variable domain (missing parts from reference TRBV7-2 and TRBJ1-3): GAGVSQSPSNKVTEKGKDVELRCDPISGHTALYWYRQSLGQGLEFLIYFQGNSAPDKSGLPSDRFSAERTGGSVSTLTIQRTQQEDSAVYLCASSPGNTIYFGEGSWLTVV.

The V call is TRBV5-5, the J call TRBJ1-5, with TRBD1 identical over 7 bases. There are 15 residues in the CDR3. J was trimmed by 3 bases and V by 1 base; bases with no gene match: 4. The germline V gene encodes CDR1 SGHKS and CDR2 YYEKEE (reference sequence). The CDR3 nucleotides are TGTGCCAGCAGCTTGTGGACAGGAGTCAATCAGCCCCAGCATTTT. This encodes CASSLWTGVNQPQHF.

Worth noting for this clone: At one end the junction does not follow the germline gene, possibly because of a read error. J is TRBJ2-7 and V is TRBV3-1 (or the pseudogene TRBV3-2), with no clear D. This CDR3 spans 14 amino acids. Germline V gene lookup returns CDR1 LGHDT and CDR2 YNNKEL (reference sequence). This CDR3 reads CASSQAYSPYEQYF. The CDR3 nucleotides are TGTGCCAGCAGTCAAGCGTACAGTCCCTACGAGCAGTACTTC.

This clone was recorded only once. The V call is TRBV24-1, the J call TRBJ1-2; TRBD1 matches 10 bases. Looked up from germline, CDR1 is KGHDR and CDR2 is SFDVKD. The CDR3 has 16 amino acids. The V segment lost 3 bases and the J segment 6 bases; nucleotides outside the gene matches: 9. The CDR3 is CATSDEPDRGIDGYTF. CDR3 in DNA: TGTGCCACCAGTGATGAACCGGACAGGGGGATAGATGGCTACACCTTC.

This clone was seen a single time. V and J are TRBV7-2 and TRBJ1-2, with D perhaps TRBD1 (5 bases). CDR1 is SGHTA, CDR2 FQGNSA, per germline. The CDR3 extends over 14 amino acids. V lost 2 bases and J lost 4, with 11 bases in between. The CDR3 reads CASSLQGGSYGYTF. The CDR3 region has the DNA TGTGCCAGCAGCTTACAGGGCGGAAGCTATGGCTACACCTTC.

The CDR3 DNA reads TGTGCCAGCAGCTTGGGGGGGCAGAGCTCCTACAATGAGCAGTTCTTC. Protein: CASSLGGQSSYNEQFF. This chain connects TRBV5-4 to TRBJ2-1; weak D call: TRBD1 (6 bases). Germline V gene data show CDR1 as SGHNT and CDR2 as YYREEE (reference sequence). The V end lost 0 bases, the J end lost 0 bases, and 10 bases lay between the germline ends. There are 16 residues in the CDR3. Full variable domain (remainder filled in from reference TRBV5-4 and TRBJ2-1): ETGVTQSPTHLIKTRGQQVTLRCSSQSGHNTVSWYQQALGQGPQFIFQYYREEENGRGNFPPRFSGLQFPNYSSELNVNALELDDSALYLCASSLGGQSSYNEQFFGPGTRLTVL.

The V gene is TRBV4-3, the J gene TRBJ1-2; 8 nucleotides line up with TRBD1. V shed 0 bases and J 4 bases; nucleotides not matched to a gene: 7. Germline V gene data show CDR1 as LGHNA and CDR2 as YSLEER. The CDR3 totals 16 residues. The CDR3 DNA follows: TGCGCCAGCAGCCAAGACAGACAGGGGCTTCCCTATGGCTACACCTTC. This sequence encodes CASSQDRQGLPYGYTF.

The chain carries TRBV4-3 and TRBJ1-5, with D perhaps TRBD1 (5 bases). Per germline, CDR1 LGHNA and CDR2 YSLEER. Deletions cut 6 bases from V and 4 bases from J, with 13 bases between. The CDR3 extends over 14 amino acids. The CDR3 DNA sequence: TGCGCCAGCAGTCTGGGGGGAAGGAATCAGCCCCAGCATTTT. This encodes CASSLGGRNQPQHF.

The chain links TRBV5-1 to TRBJ2-2; D is unclear. V was cut by 1 base and J by 5 bases, with 6 bases left in between. This CDR3 region has 13 residues. Germline loops: CDR1 SGHRS, CDR2 YFSETQ. The CDR3 region is CASSLSVTGELFF. The CDR3 coding sequence is TGCGCCAGCAGCTTGTCAGTAACCGGGGAGCTGTTTTTT.